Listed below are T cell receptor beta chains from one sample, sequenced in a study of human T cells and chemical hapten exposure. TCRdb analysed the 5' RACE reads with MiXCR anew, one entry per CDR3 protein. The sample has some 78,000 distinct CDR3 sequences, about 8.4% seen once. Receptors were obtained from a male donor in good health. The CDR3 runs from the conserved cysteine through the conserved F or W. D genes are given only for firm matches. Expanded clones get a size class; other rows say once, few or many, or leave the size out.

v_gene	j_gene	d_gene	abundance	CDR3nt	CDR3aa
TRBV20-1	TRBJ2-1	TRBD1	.	TGCAGTGCGACCTGGACAGGGACCTCCTACAATGAGCAGTTCTTC	CSATWTGTSYNEQFF
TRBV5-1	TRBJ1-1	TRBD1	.	TGCGCCAGCAGCTTGGAGACAGGGGCCGACACTGAAGCTTTCTTT	CASSLETGADTEAFF
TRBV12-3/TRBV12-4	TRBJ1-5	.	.	TGTGCCAGCAGATACAACGGACTGAATCAGCCCCAGCATTTT	CASRYNGLNQPQHF
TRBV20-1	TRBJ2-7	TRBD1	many	TGCAGTGCTCCACGGACAGGGTCCTACGAGCAGTACTTC	CSAPRTGSYEQYF
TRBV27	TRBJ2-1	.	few	TGTGCCAGCAGTTCACGTGCCCTCAAAATCTTC	CASSSRALKIF
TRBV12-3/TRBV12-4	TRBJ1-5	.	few	TGTGCCAGCAGTTCCTTCCCAGGCGGCAATCAGCCCCAGCATTTT	CASSSFPGGNQPQHF
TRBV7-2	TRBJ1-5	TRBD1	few	TGTGCCAGCAGCCGGGACAGGGTAAATCAGCCCCAGCATTTT	CASSRDRVNQPQHF
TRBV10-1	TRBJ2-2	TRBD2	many	TGCGCCAGCAGTGAGCCAAGACTAGCGGGAGAGACCACCGGGGAGCTGTTTTTT	CASSEPRLAGETTGELFF
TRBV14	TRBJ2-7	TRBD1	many	TGTGCCAGCAGCCATTGGACAGGTGCCTACGAGCAGTACTTC	CASSHWTGAYEQYF
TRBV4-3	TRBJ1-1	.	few	TGCGCCAGCAGCCAAGATGGGGGCGCCACTGAAGCTTTCTTT	CASSQDGGATEAFF
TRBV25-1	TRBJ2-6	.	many	TGTGCCAGCAGTGAGGGGAGCTCTGGGGCCAACGTCCTGACTTTC	CASSEGSSGANVLTF
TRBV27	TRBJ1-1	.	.	TGTGCCAGCAGTTTATCACAGACAGAGAACACTGAAGCTTTCTTT	CASSLSQTENTEAFF
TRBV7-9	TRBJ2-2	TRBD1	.	TGTGCCAGCCCGACAGGGGGCACCACCGGGGAGCTGTTTTTT	CASPTGGTTGELFF
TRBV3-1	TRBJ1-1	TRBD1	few	TGTGCCAGCAGCCAGGACAGGGGAGCCACAAAAGCTTTCTTT	CASSQDRGATKAFF
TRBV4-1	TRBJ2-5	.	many	TGCGCCAGCAGCCAAGTCGCTCAGCAAGAGACCCAGTACTTC	CASSQVAQQETQYF
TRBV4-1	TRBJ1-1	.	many	TGCGCCAGCAGCCAGGCAGGGGTGAACACTGAAGCTTTCTTT	CASSQAGVNTEAFF
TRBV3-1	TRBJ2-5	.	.	TGTGCCAGCAGCCAAGATACAGGATTCCAAGAGACCCAGTACTTC	CASSQDTGFQETQYF
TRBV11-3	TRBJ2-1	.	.	TGTGCCAGCAGCTTAGATCAGGGGGGGACTACCCGTTCTAATGAGCAGTTCTTC	CASSLDQGGTTRSNEQFF
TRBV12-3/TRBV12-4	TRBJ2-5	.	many	TGTGCCAGCAGTTCAATCCAAGAGACCCAGTACTTC	CASSSIQETQYF
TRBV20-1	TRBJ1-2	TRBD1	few	TGCAGTGCTAGTAGGACAGGGGAACTCTATGGCTACACCTTC	CSASRTGELYGYTF
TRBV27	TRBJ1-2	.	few	TGTGCCAGCAGTTTCGGGACCAGATATGGCTACACCTTC	CASSFGTRYGYTF
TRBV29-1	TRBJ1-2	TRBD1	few	TGCAGCGTTGTAGGACAGGGTGAAGACTATGGCTACACCTTC	CSVVGQGEDYGYTF
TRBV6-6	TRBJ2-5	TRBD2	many	TGTGCCAGCGATACACTAGCGGGGCCGCGGGGGACCCAGTACTTC	CASDTLAGPRGTQYF
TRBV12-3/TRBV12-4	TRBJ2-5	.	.	TGTGCCAGCAGCCAAGGACGGCTCCAAGAGACCCAGTACTTC	CASSQGRLQETQYF
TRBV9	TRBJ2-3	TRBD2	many	TGTGCCAGCAATCGACGCGGGAGGGCGGATACGCAGTATTTT	CASNRRGRADTQYF
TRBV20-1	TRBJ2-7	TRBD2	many	TGCAGTGCTGGGGGGACTAGCGGGAATGGGGAGCAGTACTTC	CSAGGTSGNGEQYF
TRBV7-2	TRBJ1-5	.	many	TGTGCCAGCAGCTTAGGAGGGGGGCGCGATCAGCCCCAGCATTTT	CASSLGGGRDQPQHF
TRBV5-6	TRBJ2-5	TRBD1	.	TGTGCCAGCAGCGACAGGGGAAAGGAGACCCAGTACTTC	CASSDRGKETQYF
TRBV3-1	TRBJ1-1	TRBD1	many	TGTGCCAGCAGCAAGCAGACAGGGGGCACTGAAGCTTTCTTT	CASSKQTGGTEAFF
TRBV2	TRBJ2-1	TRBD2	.	TGTGCCAGCAACCCCGGACTAGCGGGATTTGAGCAGTTCTTC	CASNPGLAGFEQFF
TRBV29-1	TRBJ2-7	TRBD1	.	TGCAGCGTTGGGGACAGGGGGCGAAGGGAGCAGTACTTC	CSVGDRGRREQYF
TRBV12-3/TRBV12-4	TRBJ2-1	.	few	TGTGCCAGCTCCCCACGCCAACTATACAATGAGCAGTTCTTC	CASSPRQLYNEQFF
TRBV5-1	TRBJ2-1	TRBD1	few	TGCGCCAGCAAGGGGAGCTTTTCGACAGGGGGAGAGGAGCAGTTCTTC	CASKGSFSTGGEEQFF